This T cell receptor (beta chain) was captured in a study of blood T cell repertoires in COVID-19. Across the study: Specimens from acute and convalescent COVID-19 originated in the United States, Italy and Spain. Nucleic acid was either cDNA or gDNA, and it came from T cells, B-cell-depleted T cells, or PBMCs.

V lost 2 bases to trimming and J lost 7 bases, with 12 bases between them. Germline V gene lookup returns CDR1 MNHEY and CDR2 SMNVEV (reference sequence). This CDR3 is 14 amino acids long. Per the authors' pipeline: Amplification with reference gene primers provided the estimates of nucleated cell counts. Clones were read by immunoSEQ multiplex PCR, and TCRdb kept only the in-frame ones, dropping some. The DNA gave D and trimming, while V, J and clone size come from that table. This repertoire shows 140,000 or so clones, around 83% found once; its top ten account for roughly 10%. The sequencing sample was made of peripheral blood. The J gene is TRBJ2-1, the V gene TRBV27; D perhaps matches TRBD1 (5 bases). The receptor was derived from a man aged 55 to 70 with active or convalescent COVID-19. CDR3 sequence (DNA): TGTGCCAGCAGTTTAGGGGCAGCATGGAATGAGCAGTTCTTC. Protein product: CASSLGAAWNEQFF.